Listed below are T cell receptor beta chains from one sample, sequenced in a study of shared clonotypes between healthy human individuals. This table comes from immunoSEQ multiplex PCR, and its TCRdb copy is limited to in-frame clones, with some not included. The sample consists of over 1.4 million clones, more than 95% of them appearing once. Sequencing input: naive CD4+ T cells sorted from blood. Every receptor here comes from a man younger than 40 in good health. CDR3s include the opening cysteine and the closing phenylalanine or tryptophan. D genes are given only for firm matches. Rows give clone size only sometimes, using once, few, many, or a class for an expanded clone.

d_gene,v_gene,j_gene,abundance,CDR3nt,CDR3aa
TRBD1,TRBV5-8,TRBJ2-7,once,TGTGCCAGCAGCTTGGGGGACAGGCCCTCCTACGAGCAGTACTTC,CASSLGDRPSYEQYF
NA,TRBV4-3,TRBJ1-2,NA,TGCGCCAGCAGCCAAGGGGGCGGGACAGGCTACACCTTC,CASSQGGGTGYTF
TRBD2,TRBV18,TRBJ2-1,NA,TGTGCCAGCTCACCCGCGGGGGGGCGGTCGGTGCAGTTCTTC,CASSPAGGRSVQFF
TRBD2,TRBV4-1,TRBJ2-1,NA,TGCGCCAGCAGCCACCTAGCGGGGAGCTCCTACAATGAGCAGTTCTTC,CASSHLAGSSYNEQFF
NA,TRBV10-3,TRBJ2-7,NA,TGTGCCATCAGTGGGACTCCGGGGCTCGAGCAGTACTTC,CAISGTPGLEQYF
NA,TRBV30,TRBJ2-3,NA,TGTGCCTGGAGTGTTCCTCAGGGGATGACGGCAGATACGCAGTATTTT,CAWSVPQGMTADTQYF
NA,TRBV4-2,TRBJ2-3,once,TGTGCCAGCAGCCAAGCCGGTGGGAGGGGGAGCTCAGATACGCAGTATTTT,CASSQAGGRGSSDTQYF
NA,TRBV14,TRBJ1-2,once,TGTGCCAGCAGCCCCGGGAGGCGGCGGATTCGCTCCTATGGCTACACCTTC,CASSPGRRRIRSYGYTF
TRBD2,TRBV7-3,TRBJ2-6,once,TGTGCCAGCAGCTTAGGGGCGGGAGAAGGCTCTGGGGCCAACGTCCTGACTTTC,CASSLGAGEGSGANVLTF
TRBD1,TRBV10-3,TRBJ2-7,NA,TGTGCCAACCGGGGACAGGGGAACTACGAGCAGTACTTC,CANRGQGNYEQYF
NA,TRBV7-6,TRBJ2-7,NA,TGTGCCAGCAGCTTAGGGTCTCGCGTTATCAACGAGCAGTACTTC,CASSLGSRVINEQYF
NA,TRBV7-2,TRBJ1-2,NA,TGTGCCAGCAGCTTGCTAGCGGGCGTAAACTATGGCTACACCTTC,CASSLLAGVNYGYTF
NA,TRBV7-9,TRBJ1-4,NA,TGTGCCAGCAGTTACAGGTCTAATGAAAAACTGTTTTTT,CASSYRSNEKLFF
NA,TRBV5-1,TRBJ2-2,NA,TGCGCCAGCAGCCCCACGGGGGCCGTCGGCGGGGAGCTGTTTTTT,CASSPTGAVGGELFF
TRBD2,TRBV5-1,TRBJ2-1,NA,TGCGCCAGCAGCCGCGGACTAGCGGACTACAATGAGCAGTTCTTC,CASSRGLADYNEQFF
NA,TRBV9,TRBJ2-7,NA,TGTGCCAGCAGCGTAGCTGGGCTAGCTAGCTACGAGCAGTACTTC,CASSVAGLASYEQYF
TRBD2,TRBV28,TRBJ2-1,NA,TGTGCCAGCAGTGAGGGCGGGGGACGGTACAATGAGCAGTTCTTC,CASSEGGGRYNEQFF
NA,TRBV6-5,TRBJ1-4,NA,TGTGCCAGCAGTCCCATCGACAGGAAAAATGAAAAACTGTTTTTT,CASSPIDRKNEKLFF
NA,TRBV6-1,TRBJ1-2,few,TGTGCCAGCAGTGAGTACAGGGCCGGGGCGTATGGCTACACCTTC,CASSEYRAGAYGYTF
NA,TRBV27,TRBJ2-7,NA,TGTGCCAGCAGTTTATCTGGGTTACCCTACGAGCAGTACTTC,CASSLSGLPYEQYF
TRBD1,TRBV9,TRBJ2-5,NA,TGTGCCAGCAGCGTAGGTTCTTTCCCCGGGACAGGAGAGACCCAGTACTTC,CASSVGSFPGTGETQYF
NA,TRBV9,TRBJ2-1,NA,TGTGCCAGCAGCGTAGCCGGATACAATGAGCAGTTCTTC,CASSVAGYNEQFF
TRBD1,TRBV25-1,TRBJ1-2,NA,TGTGCCAGCAGTCAAAGGACAGGGGCTAACTATGGCTACACCTTC,CASSQRTGANYGYTF
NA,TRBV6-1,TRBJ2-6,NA,TGTGCCAGCACTATATCTGGGGCCAACGTCCTGACTTTC,CASTISGANVLTF
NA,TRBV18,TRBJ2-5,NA,TGTGCCAGCTCATCTCGGGCACAGACCCAGTACTTC,CASSSRAQTQYF
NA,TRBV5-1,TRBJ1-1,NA,TGCGCCAGCAGCTTGTCTGCAGGGGTGAACACTGAAGCTTTCTTT,CASSLSAGVNTEAFF
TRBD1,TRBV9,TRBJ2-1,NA,TGTGCCAGCAGCGTAGTGGGACAGTCTAACAATGAGCAGTTCTTC,CASSVVGQSNNEQFF
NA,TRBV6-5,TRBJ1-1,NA,TGTGCCAGCAGTTACTCGTTCCGGGGGACTGAAGCTTTCTTT,CASSYSFRGTEAFF
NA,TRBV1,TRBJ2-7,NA,TGCACCAGCAGCCAAGATGAAAGACTAGCGGGAAATAGACACTACGAGCAGTACTTC,CTSSQDERLAGNRHYEQYF
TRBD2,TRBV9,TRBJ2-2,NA,TGTGCCAGCAGCGTAGTTGCCGGGAGCGGGAGGACCGGGGAGCTGTTTTTT,CASSVVAGSGRTGELFF
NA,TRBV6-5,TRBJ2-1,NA,TGTGCCAGCAGTAATCGGGACCGCTCCTACAATGAGCAGTTCTTC,CASSNRDRSYNEQFF
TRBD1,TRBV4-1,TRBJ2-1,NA,TGCGCCAGCAGCCAAGAGGGGTCCTTAACAGGGGATGAGCAGTTCTTC,CASSQEGSLTGDEQFF
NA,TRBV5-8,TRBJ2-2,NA,TGTGCCAGCAGCTTTAGAGGGGCGAACACCGGGGAGCTGTTTTTT,CASSFRGANTGELFF
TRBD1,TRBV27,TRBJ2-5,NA,TGTGCCAGCAGTACTGGAGACAGGGCAAAGGTTAGGGAAGAGACCCAGTACTTC,CASSTGDRAKVREETQYF
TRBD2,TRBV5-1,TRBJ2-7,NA,TGCGCCAGCAGCTTGGAGACTAGCGGGAGGGCCTATGAGCAGTACTTC,CASSLETSGRAYEQYF
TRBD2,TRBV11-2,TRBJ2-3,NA,TGTGCCAGCAGCACATCGACTAGCGGGGCCACAGATACGCAGTATTTT,CASSTSTSGATDTQYF
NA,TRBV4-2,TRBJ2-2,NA,TGTGCCAGCAGCCACATTAGCCACTCGTACAACACCGGGGAGCTGTTTTTT,CASSHISHSYNTGELFF
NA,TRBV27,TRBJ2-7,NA,TGTGCCAGCAGGCCCGGAAGGGGGAGTTGGGACGAGCAGTACTTC,CASRPGRGSWDEQYF
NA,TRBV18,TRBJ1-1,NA,TGTGCCAGCTCACCACCGTCAGGGAGGGCGAGGGACACTGAAGCTTTCTTT,CASSPPSGRARDTEAFF
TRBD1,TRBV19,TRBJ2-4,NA,TGTGCCAGTAGGCCCCGTCCGGGACAGCTAGCCAAAAACATTCAGTACTTC,CASRPRPGQLAKNIQYF
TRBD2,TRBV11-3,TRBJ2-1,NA,TGTGCCAGCAGCTGGGGACTAGCGGGAGGTAAAGGTGAGCAGTTCTTC,CASSWGLAGGKGEQFF
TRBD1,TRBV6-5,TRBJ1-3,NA,TGTGCCAGCAGTTACTCAACAGGGGGAGGAAACACCATATATTTT,CASSYSTGGGNTIYF